The 29 T cell receptor beta chains listed next were all sequenced from one sample in a study of cytomegalovirus exposure and HLA in healthy donors. PCR primers comprised 60 Vbeta and 13 Jbeta primers. Method: immunoSEQ multiplex PCR; TCRdb's copy keeps in-frame clones and lacks some. The sample holds under 200,000 clones, roughly 80% seen once. The sample consisted of PBMCs. These receptors all come from a male donor in good health and CMV-seropositive.

The chain joins TRBV11-3 to TRBJ2-5; TRBD2 matches 8 bases. After removal of 5 bases from V and 5 bases from J, the junction contained 7 bases not matched to a gene. The CDR3 covers 14 residues. Germline V gives CDR1 SGHNT, CDR2 YENEEA. Here the CDR3 reads CASSPRGGMETQYF. CDR3 in DNA: TGTGCCAGCAGCCCCCGCGGGGGGATGGAGACCCAGTACTTC. Drawing the rest from reference TRBV11-3 and TRBJ2-5, the complete variable domain is EAGVVQSPRYKIIEKKQPVAFWCNPISGHNTLYWYLQNLGQGPELLIRYENEEAVDDSQLPKDRFSAERLKGVDSTLKIQPAELGDSAVYLCASSPRGGMETQYFGPGTRLLVL.

The chain uses TRBV4-3 and TRBJ1-2; D may be TRBD1 (5 bases). Germline V lookup: CDR1 LGHNA, CDR2 YSLEER. The CDR3 contains 13 residues. The V end lost 4 bases, the J end lost 6 bases, and 12 bases lay between the germline ends. Here the CDR3 DNA reads TGCGCCAGCAGCCCGGGGGGGTGGGATGGCTACACCTTC. Its protein product is CASSPGGWDGYTF.

This clone was observed a handful of times. The CDR3 DNA sequence: TGTGCCAGCAGTCCGGCGGTTACCTCCTACAATGAGCAGTTCTTC. Translation: CASSPAVTSYNEQFF. The chain carries TRBV27 and TRBJ2-1; D ambiguous. The germline V gene has CDR1 MNHEY and CDR2 SMNVEV (reference sequence). This CDR3 is 15 amino acids long. With 5 bases removed from V and 0 bases from J, the gap between germline ends came to 11 bases.

This chain connects TRBV30 to TRBJ1-1; D unresolved. The CDR3 is made up of 14 amino acids. The ends were cut back, 0 bases at V and 5 bases at J, with 13 bases in the middle. Germline V lookup: CDR1 GTSNPN, CDR2 SVGIG (reference sequence). The CDR3 nucleotides read TGTGCCTGGAGTGTACGCGAGGCGACGACTGAAGCTTTCTTT. This sequence encodes CAWSVREATTEAFF.

In its sample, this clone was seen once. Germline is not matched at one junction end, which may reflect a read error. J is TRBJ1-6 and V is TRBV7-2; D remains ambiguous. CDR1 and CDR2 from the germline V gene are SGHTA and FQGNSA. The CDR3 has 14 amino acids. CDR3 in amino acids: CAGSPGPRDSPLHF. CDR3 DNA sequence: TGTGCCGGCAGCCCCGGTCCCCGGGATTCACCCCTCCACTTT.

The chain combines TRBV28 with TRBJ2-1; D is ambiguous. The CDR3 has 11 residues. CDR1 and CDR2 (germline): MDHEN, SYDVKM. Trimming left V 4 bases short and J 8 bases short, with 6 bases between. CDR3 nucleotide sequence: TGTGCCAGCAGTTCCAGCGATGAGCAGTTCTTC. It specifies CASSSSDEQFF.

The chain carries TRBV9 and TRBJ2-7; 8 bases match TRBD1. Germline V lookup: CDR1 SGDLS, CDR2 YYNGEE. With 3 bases clipped from V and 5 bases from J, the junction kept 7 bases outside the gene matches. The CDR3 is 14 amino acids. This CDR3 is CASSAGQGVHEQYF. CDR3 nucleotide sequence: TGTGCCAGCAGCGCTGGACAGGGTGTTCACGAGCAGTACTTC.

The chain has TRBV7-9 and TRBJ1-5; 7 bases match TRBD1. Germline values: CDR1 SEHNR, CDR2 FQNEAQ (reference sequence). After removal of 1 base from V and 0 bases from J, the junction contained 0 bases not matched to a gene. The CDR3 has 15 amino acids. CDR3 bases: TGTGCCAGCAGCTTAGGGGACAGTAGCAATCAGCCCCAGCATTTT. Its translation: CASSLGDSSNQPQHF.

V usage is TRBV5-4 and J usage is TRBJ2-1; perhaps TRBD2 as D (6 bases). Per germline, CDR1 SGHNT and CDR2 YYREEE (reference sequence). V lost 0 bases, J lost 6 bases, and 10 bases lay in between. The CDR3 is 14 residues long. Here the CDR3 DNA reads TGTGCCAGCAGCTTGGGTTTCGGGGGCAATGAGCAGTTCTTC. It specifies CASSLGFGGNEQFF.

The rearrangement links TRBV9 to TRBJ2-7; weak D call: TRBD2 (5 bases). Between the trimmed V and J ends, which lost 4 bases and 3 bases, there was a span of 11 bases. The CDR3 spans 13 residues. Germline values: CDR1 SGDLS, CDR2 YYNGEE. The CDR3 region is CASSQVGSYEQYF. DNA of the CDR3: TGTGCCAGCAGCCAGGTAGGGAGCTACGAGCAGTACTTC.

The J gene is TRBJ1-2, the V gene TRBV5-1; a weak D match, TRBD1 (5 bases). CDR1 and CDR2 from the germline V gene are SGHRS and YFSETQ. The ends were cut back, 8 bases at V and 4 bases at J, with 15 bases in the middle. The CDR3 extends over 13 amino acids. The CDR3 spells CASSEGGTYGYTF. CDR3 bases: TGCGCCAGTTCGGAGGGAGGGACCTATGGCTACACCTTC. The complete variable domain, with remaining parts taken from reference TRBV5-1 and TRBJ1-2, reads KAGVTQTPRYLIKTRGQQVTLSCSPISGHRSVSWYQQTPGQGLQFLFEYFSETQRNKGNFPGRFSGRQFSNSRSEMNVSTLELGDSALYLCASSEGGTYGYTFGSGTRLTVV.

The chain combines TRBV5-6 with TRBJ2-7; TRBD1 aligns across 7 bases. The CDR3 is made up of 16 amino acids. V lost 3 bases to trimming and J lost 1 base; unmatched junction nucleotides: 10. Per germline, CDR1 SGHDT and CDR2 YYEEEE. The DNA for the CDR3 is TGTGCCAGCAGCTCGACCGGAGCGGACAGGTCCTACGAGCAGTACTTC. Amino acid sequence: CASSSTGADRSYEQYF.

The CDR3 nucleotides read TGTGCCAGCAGTTTAGTAAATCCCCAGGGGGCTGGGGCCAACGTCCTGACTTTC. Amino acid sequence: CASSLVNPQGAGANVLTF. The rearrangement joins TRBV28 to TRBJ2-6; 7 positions agree with TRBD1. The CDR3 runs 18 residues. Per germline, CDR1 MDHEN and CDR2 SYDVKM. J gave up 2 bases and V 2 bases, and 9 bases lay outside the gene matches.

This rearrangement joins TRBV5-1 to TRBJ2-7; no definite D call. CDR1 is SGHRS, CDR2 YFSETQ, per germline. The V and J ends lost 5 bases and 4 bases respectively, with 10 bases between them. CDR3 length: 12 amino acids. The CDR3 nucleotides are TGCGCCAGCAGTTCAGATCTTTACGAGCAGTACTTC. Its protein is CASSSDLYEQYF.

A single count supports this clone. V gene TRBV6-4 combines with J gene TRBJ2-7; D call uncertain. Trimming shortened V by 10 bases and J by 1 base, and 20 bases separated the two germline ends. Germline CDR1 MRHNA, CDR2 SNTAGT. The CDR3 is made up of 15 amino acids. CDR3 DNA sequence: TGTGCCACCCAGCCGGGTCACAAAGTATCCTACGAGCAGTACTTC. Protein product: CATQPGHKVSYEQYF.

V is TRBV9 and J is TRBJ2-1, with 9 bases lining up with TRBD1. The CDR3 has 15 residues. The germline CDR1 and CDR2 sequences are SGDLS and YYNGEE. After removal of 4 bases from V and 6 bases from J, the junction contained 8 bases not matched to a gene. The CDR3 is CASSPTGQGTNEQFF. The DNA for the CDR3 is TGTGCCAGCAGCCCAACCGGACAGGGGACCAATGAGCAGTTCTTC.

The gene calls are TRBV19 and TRBJ2-2, with 8 bases aligning to TRBD1. Germline CDR1 is LNHDA and CDR2 is SQIVND (reference sequence). V shed 8 bases, J shed 4 bases, and the junction held 6 bases outside the gene matches. The CDR3 spans 14 residues. CDR3 loop: CASHQGAATGELFF. CDR3 nucleotides: TGTGCCAGTCACCAGGGGGCAGCCACCGGGGAGCTGTTTTTT.

The chain recombines TRBV6-6 with TRBJ1-5; D unresolved. With 7 bases removed from V and 0 bases from J, the gap between germline ends came to 10 bases. CDR1 is MNHNY and CDR2 is SVGAGI in the germline V gene (reference sequence). This CDR3 has 14 residues. CDR3 loop: CASTGEDSNQPQHF. The CDR3 DNA sequence: TGTGCCAGCACCGGGGAGGATAGCAATCAGCCCCAGCATTTT.

This chain uses TRBV28 with TRBJ1-1; D may be TRBD1 (6 bases). Germline V gene lookup returns CDR1 MDHEN and CDR2 SYDVKM. CDR3 length equals 16 residues. The V gene lost 2 bases and the J gene lost 2 bases, with 15 bases spanning the gap. CDR3 residues: CASSLAAGASNTEAFF. The CDR3 DNA sequence: TGTGCCAGCAGTTTAGCGGCAGGGGCCAGTAACACTGAAGCTTTCTTT.

CDR3 in amino acids: CAWNSGDTEAFF. Here the CDR3 DNA reads TGTGCCTGGAATTCAGGGGACACTGAAGCTTTCTTT. This sequence joins TRBV30 and TRBJ1-1; D possibly corresponds to TRBD1 (6 bases). Germline values: CDR1 GTSNPN, CDR2 SVGIG (reference sequence). This CDR3 is built from 12 residues. The V end was cut by 4 bases, the J end by 3 bases, with 9 bases between.

CDR3 loop: CASSVAGFAYEQYF. The CDR3 DNA reads TGTGCCAGCAGCGTAGCCGGGTTTGCCTACGAGCAGTACTTC. The chain links TRBV9 to TRBJ2-7; D is unclear. Trimming pared 0 bases from V and 2 bases from J, leaving 9 bases between. The CDR3 has 14 amino acids. Per germline, CDR1 SGDLS and CDR2 YYNGEE.

The rearrangement links TRBV5-1 to TRBJ2-7; 13 bases are shared with TRBD2. Trimming took 4 bases from V and 0 from J; bases not matched to a gene: 4. This CDR3 is 16 amino acids long. CDR1 and CDR2 (germline): SGHRS, YFSETQ. CDR3 protein: CASSPGTSGVSYEQYF. CDR3 sequence (DNA): TGCGCCAGCAGCCCCGGGACTAGCGGGGTCTCCTACGAGCAGTACTTC.

The V gene is TRBV7-2, the J gene TRBJ2-7; 8 bases line up with TRBD1. This CDR3 spans 15 amino acids. Trimming at V came to 5 bases and at J to 4 bases, leaving 10 bases not matched to a gene. CDR1 is SGHTA, CDR2 FQGNSA, per germline. The DNA of the CDR3 is TGTGCCAGCAGCCCGGGGACAGGTATTACTTACGAGCAGTACTTC. Its translation is CASSPGTGITYEQYF.

This clone was counted only a few times. The V call is TRBV29-1, the J call TRBJ2-2; unclear D gene. The CDR3 consists of 13 residues. CDR1 is SQVTM, CDR2 ANQGSEA, per germline. The V end lost 3 bases, the J end lost 1 base, and 6 bases lay between the germline ends. CDR3 loop: CSVDKQNTGELFF. The CDR3 DNA sequence: TGCAGCGTTGACAAGCAGAACACCGGGGAGCTGTTTTTT.

The chain links TRBV28 to TRBJ1-5, with D perhaps matching TRBD1 (5 bases). This CDR3 has 15 residues. Germline V gene sequence: CDR1 MDHEN, CDR2 SYDVKM. V was cut by 5 bases and J by 3 bases, with 14 bases left in between. CDR3 in amino acids: CASSTPGTHNQPQHF. In nucleotides, the CDR3 is TGTGCCAGCAGTACCCCCGGGACTCACAATCAGCCCCAGCATTTT.

The chain joins TRBV9 to TRBJ1-1, with D hard to call. V was pared by 0 bases and J by 0 bases, with 6 bases between. CDR1 and CDR2 (germline): SGDLS, YYNGEE. This CDR3 has 14 amino acids. The CDR3: CASSVGAMNTEAFF. The CDR3 region has the DNA TGTGCCAGCAGCGTAGGGGCCATGAACACTGAAGCTTTCTTT.

This clone is a singleton in its sample. The chain carries TRBV2 and TRBJ2-3; TRBD2 might be the D (5 bases). V lost 4 bases and J 3 bases, leaving 11 bases between the germline ends. CDR1 and CDR2 from the germline V gene are SNHLY and FYNNEI. The CDR3 contains 14 residues. The CDR3 nucleotides read TGTGCCAGCAGTGGAATGCTAGCAACAGATACGCAGTATTTT. Translating gives CASSGMLATDTQYF.

The chain has TRBV28 and TRBJ1-2, with D hard to call. The germline V and J ends were trimmed by 2 bases and 5 bases, with 9 bases remaining between them. Germline V gene lookup returns CDR1 MDHEN and CDR2 SYDVKM. The CDR3 loop spans 13 amino acids. Here the CDR3 DNA reads TGTGCCAGCAGTTTAACGGTCCTATATGGCTACACCTTC. Translation gives CASSLTVLYGYTF.

This clone was recorded only once. The chain combines TRBV28 with TRBJ1-1; D gene ambiguous. This CDR3 is 15 amino acids long. Trimming pared 6 bases from V and 0 bases from J, leaving 14 bases between. Germline CDR1 and CDR2: MDHEN and SYDVKM. DNA of the CDR3: TGTGCCAGCAGATTCCCCAGACTCTTGAACACTGAAGCTTTCTTT. As protein: CASRFPRLLNTEAFF.